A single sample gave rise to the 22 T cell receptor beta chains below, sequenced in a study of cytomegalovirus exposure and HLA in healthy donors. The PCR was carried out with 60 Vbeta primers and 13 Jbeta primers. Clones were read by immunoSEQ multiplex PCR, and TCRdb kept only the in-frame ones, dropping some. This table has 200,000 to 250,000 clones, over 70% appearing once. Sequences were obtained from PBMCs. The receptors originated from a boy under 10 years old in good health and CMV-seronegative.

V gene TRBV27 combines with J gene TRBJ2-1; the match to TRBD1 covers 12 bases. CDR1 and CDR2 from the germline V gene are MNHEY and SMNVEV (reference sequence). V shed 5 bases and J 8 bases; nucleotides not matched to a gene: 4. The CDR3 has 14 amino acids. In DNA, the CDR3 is TGTGCCAGCAGTACCGGGACAGGGGGCTATGAGCAGTTCTTC. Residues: CASSTGTGGYEQFF.

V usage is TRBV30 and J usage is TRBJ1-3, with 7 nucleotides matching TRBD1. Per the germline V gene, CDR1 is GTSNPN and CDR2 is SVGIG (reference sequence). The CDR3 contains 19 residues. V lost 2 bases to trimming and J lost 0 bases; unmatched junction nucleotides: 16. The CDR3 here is CAWSILSGQPHLSGNTIYF. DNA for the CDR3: TGTGCCTGGAGTATCTTATCGGGACAGCCGCACCTCTCTGGAAACACCATATATTTT.

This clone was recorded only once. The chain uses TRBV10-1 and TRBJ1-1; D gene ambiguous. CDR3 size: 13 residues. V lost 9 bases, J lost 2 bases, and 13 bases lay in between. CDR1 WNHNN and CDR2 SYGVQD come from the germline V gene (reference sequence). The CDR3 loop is CASSVRVNTEAFF. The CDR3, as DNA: TGCGCCAGTTCTGTCCGCGTTAACACTGAAGCTTTCTTT.

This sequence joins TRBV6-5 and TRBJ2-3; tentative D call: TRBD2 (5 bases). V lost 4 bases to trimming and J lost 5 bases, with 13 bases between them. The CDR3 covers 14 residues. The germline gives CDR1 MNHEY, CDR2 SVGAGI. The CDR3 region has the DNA TGTGCCAGCAGTTCCTCGTCGGGGATAGATACGCAGTATTTT. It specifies CASSSSSGIDTQYF.

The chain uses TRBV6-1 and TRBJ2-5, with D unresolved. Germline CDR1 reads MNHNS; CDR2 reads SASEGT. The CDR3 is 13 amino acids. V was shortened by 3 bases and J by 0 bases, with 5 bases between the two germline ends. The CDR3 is CASSEGHQETQYF. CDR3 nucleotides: TGTGCCAGCAGTGAGGGCCACCAAGAGACCCAGTACTTC.

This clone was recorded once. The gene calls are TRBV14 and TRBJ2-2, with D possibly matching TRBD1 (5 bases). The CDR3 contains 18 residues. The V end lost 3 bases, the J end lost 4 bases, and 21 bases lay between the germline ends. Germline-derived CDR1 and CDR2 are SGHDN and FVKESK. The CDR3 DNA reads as TGTGCCAGCAGCCACCGAAGTCTTAGGGGCCCCGGCACCGGGGAGCTGTTTTTT. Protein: CASSHRSLRGPGTGELFF.

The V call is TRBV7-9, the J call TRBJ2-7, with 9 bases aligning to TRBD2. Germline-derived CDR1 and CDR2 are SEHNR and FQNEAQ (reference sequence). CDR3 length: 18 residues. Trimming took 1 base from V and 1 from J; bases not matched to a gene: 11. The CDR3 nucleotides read TGTGCCAGCAGCTTAGGATCCCTTAGCGGGAGATTATCCTACGAGCAGTACTTC. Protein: CASSLGSLSGRLSYEQYF. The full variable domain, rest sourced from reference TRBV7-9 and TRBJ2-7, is DTGVSQNPRHKITKRGQNVTFRCDPISEHNRLYWYRQTLGQGPEFLTYFQNEAQLEKSRLLSDRFSAERPKGSFSTLEIQRTEQGDSAMYLCASSLGSLSGRLSYEQYFGPGTRLTVT.

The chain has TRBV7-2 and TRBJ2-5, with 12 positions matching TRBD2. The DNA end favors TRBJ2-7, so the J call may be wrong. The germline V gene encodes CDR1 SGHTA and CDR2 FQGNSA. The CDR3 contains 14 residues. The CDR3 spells CASSPGTSGYEQYF. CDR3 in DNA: TGTGCCAGCAGCCCCGGGACTAGCGGGTACGAGCAGTACTTC.

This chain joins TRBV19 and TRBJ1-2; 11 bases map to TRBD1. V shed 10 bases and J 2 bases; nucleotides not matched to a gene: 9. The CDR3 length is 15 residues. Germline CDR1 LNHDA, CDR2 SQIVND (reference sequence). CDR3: CATSLGTGGNYGYTF. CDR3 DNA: TGTGCCACCTCACTGGGGACAGGGGGGAACTATGGCTACACCTTC. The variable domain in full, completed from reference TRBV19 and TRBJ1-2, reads DGGITQSPKYLFRKEGQNVTLSCEQNLNHDAMYWYRQDPGQGLRLIYYSQIVNDFQKGDIAEGYSVSREKKESFPLTVTSAQKNPTAFYLCATSLGTGGNYGYTFGSGTRLTVV.

The CDR3 spells CASSELGPTSAFF. The DNA of the CDR3 is TGTGCCAGCAGTGAACTTGGGCCAACTTCAGCTTTCTTT. The gene calls are TRBV25-1 and TRBJ1-1; D ambiguous. This CDR3 region has 13 residues. Germline CDR1 MGHDK, CDR2 SYGVNS. Trimming left V 2 bases short and J 10 bases short, with 14 bases between.

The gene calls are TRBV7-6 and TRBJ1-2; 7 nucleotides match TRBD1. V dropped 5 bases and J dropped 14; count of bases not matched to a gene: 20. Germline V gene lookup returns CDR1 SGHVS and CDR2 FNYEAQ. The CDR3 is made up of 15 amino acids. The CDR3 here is CASSPGQAALGGSTF. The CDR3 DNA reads TGTGCCAGCAGCCCCGGACAGGCTGCTCTAGGAGGGAGTACCTTC.

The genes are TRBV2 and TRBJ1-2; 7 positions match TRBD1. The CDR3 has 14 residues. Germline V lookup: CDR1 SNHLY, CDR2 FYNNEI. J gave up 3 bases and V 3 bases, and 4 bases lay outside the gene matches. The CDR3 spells CASSEGQLHYGYTF. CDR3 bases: TGTGCCAGCAGTGAGGGACAGTTACACTATGGCTACACCTTC.

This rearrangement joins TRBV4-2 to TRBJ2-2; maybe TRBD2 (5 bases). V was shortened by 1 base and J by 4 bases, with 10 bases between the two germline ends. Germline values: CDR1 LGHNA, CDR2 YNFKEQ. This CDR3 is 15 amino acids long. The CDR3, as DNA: TGTGCCAGCAGCCAAGGAGGGCAGCTCACCGGGGAGCTGTTTTTT. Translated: CASSQGGQLTGELFF.

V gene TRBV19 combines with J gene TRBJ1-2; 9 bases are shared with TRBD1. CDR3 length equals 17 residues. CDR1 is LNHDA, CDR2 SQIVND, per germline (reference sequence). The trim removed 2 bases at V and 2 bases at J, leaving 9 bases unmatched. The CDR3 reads CASSIWTGVRGNYGYTF. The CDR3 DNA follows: TGTGCCAGTAGTATATGGACAGGGGTAAGGGGGAACTATGGCTACACCTTC.

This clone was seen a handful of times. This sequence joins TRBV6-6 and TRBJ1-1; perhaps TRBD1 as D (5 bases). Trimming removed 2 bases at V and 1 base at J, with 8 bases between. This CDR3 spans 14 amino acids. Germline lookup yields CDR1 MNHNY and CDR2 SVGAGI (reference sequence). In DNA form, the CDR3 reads TGTGCCAGCAGTTACGGAGGGGCGAACACTGAAGCTTTCTTT. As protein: CASSYGGANTEAFF.

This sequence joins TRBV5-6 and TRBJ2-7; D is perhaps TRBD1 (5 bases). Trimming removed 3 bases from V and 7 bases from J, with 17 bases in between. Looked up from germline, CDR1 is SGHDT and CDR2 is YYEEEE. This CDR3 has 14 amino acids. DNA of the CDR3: TGTGCCAGCAGCTCCTCTTTACAGGCCAGGGAGCAGTACTTC. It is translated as CASSSSLQAREQYF. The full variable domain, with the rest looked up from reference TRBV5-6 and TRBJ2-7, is DAGVTQSPTHLIKTRGQQVTLRCSPKSGHDTVSWYQQALGQGPQFIFQYYEEEERQRGNFPDRFSGHQFPNYSSELNVNALLLGDSALYLCASSSSLQAREQYFGPGTRLTVT.

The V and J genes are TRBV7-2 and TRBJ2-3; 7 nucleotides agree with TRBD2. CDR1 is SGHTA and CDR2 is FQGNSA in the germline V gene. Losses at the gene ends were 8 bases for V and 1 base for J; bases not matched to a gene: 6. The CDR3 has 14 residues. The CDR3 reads CASARGRGTDTQYF. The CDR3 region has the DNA TGTGCCAGCGCCAGAGGGAGGGGCACAGATACGCAGTATTTT.

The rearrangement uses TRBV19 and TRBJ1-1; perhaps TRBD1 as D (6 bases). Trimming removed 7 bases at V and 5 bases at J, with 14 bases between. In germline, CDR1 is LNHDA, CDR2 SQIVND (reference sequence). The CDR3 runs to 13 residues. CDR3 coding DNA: TGTGCCAGTACTCTGGGGGCGCGGACTGAAGCTTTCTTT. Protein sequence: CASTLGARTEAFF. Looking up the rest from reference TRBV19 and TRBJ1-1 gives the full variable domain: DGGITQSPKYLFRKEGQNVTLSCEQNLNHDAMYWYRQDPGQGLRLIYYSQIVNDFQKGDIAEGYSVSREKKESFPLTVTSAQKNPTAFYLCASTLGARTEAFFGQGTRLTVV.

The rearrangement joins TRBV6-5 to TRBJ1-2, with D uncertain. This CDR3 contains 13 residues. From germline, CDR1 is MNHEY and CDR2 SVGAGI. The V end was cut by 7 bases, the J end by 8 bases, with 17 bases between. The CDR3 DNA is TGTGCCAGCACCTCCGGGGTGGGCGGGGGCTACACCTTC. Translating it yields CASTSGVGGGYTF.

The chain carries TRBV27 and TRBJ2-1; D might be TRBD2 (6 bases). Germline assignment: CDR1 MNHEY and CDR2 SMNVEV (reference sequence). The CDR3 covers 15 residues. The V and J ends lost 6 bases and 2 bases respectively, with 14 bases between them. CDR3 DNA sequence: TGTGCCAGCAGCACCGGGACTTTTACCTACAATGAGCAGTTCTTC. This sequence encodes CASSTGTFTYNEQFF.

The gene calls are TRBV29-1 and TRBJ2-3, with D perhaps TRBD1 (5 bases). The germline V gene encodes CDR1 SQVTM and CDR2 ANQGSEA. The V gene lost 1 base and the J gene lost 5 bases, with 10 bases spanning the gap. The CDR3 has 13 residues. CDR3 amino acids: CSVEGPQGDTQYF. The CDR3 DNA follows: TGCAGCGTTGAAGGACCCCAGGGAGATACGCAGTATTTT.

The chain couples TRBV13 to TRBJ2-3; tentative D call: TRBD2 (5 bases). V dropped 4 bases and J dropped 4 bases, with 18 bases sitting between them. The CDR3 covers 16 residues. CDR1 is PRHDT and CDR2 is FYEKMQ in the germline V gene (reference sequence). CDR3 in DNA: TGTGCCAGCAGCTCCCCCCTGTTCGGGAATGCAGATACGCAGTATTTT. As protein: CASSSPLFGNADTQYF.